This TCR beta chain was documented in a study of cytomegalovirus exposure and HLA in healthy donors. Germline V CDR1 and CDR2: SGDLS, YYNGEE. V was trimmed by 4 bases and J by 8 bases, leaving 16 bases between them. The CDR3 runs to 15 residues. The method was immunoSEQ multiplex PCR; TCRdb's version includes in-frame clones alone and lacks a portion of them. The profile shows 150,000 to 170,000 clones, just over 85% of them singletons. This receptor was taken from a human donor in good health. The J gene is TRBJ1-6, the V gene TRBV9; possible D gene TRBD1, 5 bases. Sequencing was performed on PBMCs. The CDR3 sequence: CASSFRGEMDSPLHF. The CDR3 DNA reads TGTGCCAGCAGCTTCCGGGGGGAAATGGATTCACCCCTCCACTTT.